Listed here is a single T cell receptor (beta chain). What it binds is not known. Time point meaning: blood 2 weeks post-SBRT. Treatment specified: 15 Gy SBRT to primary tumor, nephrectomy 4 weeks later. Radiation-treated patients gave blood at baseline, week 2 and week 4. Germline V gene data show CDR1 as MDHEN and CDR2 as SYDVKM. Deletions cut 1 base from V and 3 bases from J, with 11 bases between. The CDR3 is 15 residues long. TCRdb's copy holds only in-frame clones and misses some; the assay was immunoSEQ multiplex PCR. Of about 130,000 clones listed, 85% to 90% are singletons. The source of the sample is a study of radiation and T cells in renal cell carcinoma. Study conclusions and caveats: Top tumor clonotypes rose in blood 2 weeks post-radiation, then contracted. Baseline intratumoral clonotype presence is unknown without pretreatment biopsies.

The receptor was isolated from a woman in her 70s with renal cell carcinoma. This specimen consisted of blood, obtained from a patient whose treatment included radiotherapy and nephrectomy. The chain carries TRBV28 and TRBJ2-3; a weak D match, TRBD1 (5 bases). CDR3 sequence reads: CASSLLQENTDTQYF. CDR3 sequence (DNA): TGTGCCAGCAGTTTATTACAGGAGAATACAGATACGCAGTATTTT.